One TCR beta chain is described in this entry. What it binds is unknown. CDR1 and CDR2 from the germline V gene are MNHEY and SVGAGI. This CDR3 is built from 15 residues. The V and J ends lost 0 bases and 2 bases respectively, with 9 bases between them. TCRdb analysed the 5' RACE reads with MiXCR anew, one entry per CDR3 protein. The sample includes 500,000 or so distinct CDR3 sequences, around 20% seen only once; the top ten take 0.8% to 1%. This entry comes from a study of identical twins. Findings of the study overall: The more abundant beta clonotypes in cord blood had fewer insertions, and memory repertoires did not show this.

Separately, the same data were catalogued under a study of T cells expressing NK-cell markers. This second report adds: About six donors carried dominant NKG2C+ clonotypes that made up roughly 1.0-8% of their CD8+ T cells.

Sequencing input: CD4+ T cells sorted from blood. The sequence came from a woman under 30 in good health. This chain joins TRBV6-5 and TRBJ2-3; D is ambiguous. Written as DNA, the CDR3 is TGTGCCAGCAGTTACTCGAGACGGAACACAGATACGCAGTATTTT. Encoded protein: CASSYSRRNTDTQYF.